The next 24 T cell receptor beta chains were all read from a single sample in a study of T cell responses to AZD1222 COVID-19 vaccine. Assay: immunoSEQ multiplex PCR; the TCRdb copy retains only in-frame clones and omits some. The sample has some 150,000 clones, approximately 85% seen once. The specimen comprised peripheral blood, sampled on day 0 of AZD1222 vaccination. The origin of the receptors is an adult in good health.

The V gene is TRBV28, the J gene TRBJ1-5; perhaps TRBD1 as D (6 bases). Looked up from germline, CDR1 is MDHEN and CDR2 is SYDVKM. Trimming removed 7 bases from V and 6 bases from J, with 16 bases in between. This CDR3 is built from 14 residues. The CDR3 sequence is CASTVRAGVQPQHF. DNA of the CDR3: TGTGCCAGCACCGTCCGGGCAGGGGTTCAGCCCCAGCATTTT.

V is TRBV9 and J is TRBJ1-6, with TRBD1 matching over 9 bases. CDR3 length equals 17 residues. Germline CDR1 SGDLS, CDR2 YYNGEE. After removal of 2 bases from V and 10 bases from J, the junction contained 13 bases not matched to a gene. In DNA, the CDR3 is TGTGCCAGCAGCGTGCGACCGGGACAGGGATTAGGGTCACCCCTCCACTTT. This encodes CASSVRPGQGLGSPLHF.

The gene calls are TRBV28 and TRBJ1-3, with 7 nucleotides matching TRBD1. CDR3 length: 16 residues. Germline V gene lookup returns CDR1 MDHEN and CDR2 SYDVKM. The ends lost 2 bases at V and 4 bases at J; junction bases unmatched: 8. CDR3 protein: CASSLGDRVWGNTIYF. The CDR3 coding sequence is TGTGCCAGCAGTTTAGGGGACAGAGTTTGGGGAAACACCATATATTTT.

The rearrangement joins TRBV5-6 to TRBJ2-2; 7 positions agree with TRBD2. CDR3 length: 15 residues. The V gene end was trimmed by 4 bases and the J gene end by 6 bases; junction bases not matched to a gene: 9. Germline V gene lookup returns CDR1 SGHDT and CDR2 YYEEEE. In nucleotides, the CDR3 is TGTGCCAGCAGCCCTGCTGCGGGGGTGGCCGGGGAGCTGTTTTTT. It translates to CASSPAAGVAGELFF.

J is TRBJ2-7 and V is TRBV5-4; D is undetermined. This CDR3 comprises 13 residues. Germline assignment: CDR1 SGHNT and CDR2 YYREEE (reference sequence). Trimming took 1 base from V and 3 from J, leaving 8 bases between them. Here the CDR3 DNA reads TGTGCCAGCAGCTTGCGAGTTGGCTACGAGCAGTACTTC. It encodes CASSLRVGYEQYF.

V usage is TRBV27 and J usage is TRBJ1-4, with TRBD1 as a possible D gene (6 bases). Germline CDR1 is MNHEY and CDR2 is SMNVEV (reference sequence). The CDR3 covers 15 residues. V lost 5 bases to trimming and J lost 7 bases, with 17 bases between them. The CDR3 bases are TGTGCCAGCAGTCCGTATACGGGGGCGGGTGAAAAACTGTTTTTT. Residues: CASSPYTGAGEKLFF.

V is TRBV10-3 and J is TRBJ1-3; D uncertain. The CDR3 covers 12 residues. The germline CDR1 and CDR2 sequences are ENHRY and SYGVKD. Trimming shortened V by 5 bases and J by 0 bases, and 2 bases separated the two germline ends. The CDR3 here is CAISSSGNTIYF. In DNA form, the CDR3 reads TGTGCCATCAGTTCCTCTGGAAACACCATATATTTT.

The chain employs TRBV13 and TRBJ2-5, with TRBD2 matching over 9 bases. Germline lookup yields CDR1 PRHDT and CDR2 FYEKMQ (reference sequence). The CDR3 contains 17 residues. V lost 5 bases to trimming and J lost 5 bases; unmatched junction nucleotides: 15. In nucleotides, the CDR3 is TGTGCCAGCAGCCTCAGTCACCAGCGGGAGGTAGGGGAGACCCAGTACTTC. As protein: CASSLSHQREVGETQYF.

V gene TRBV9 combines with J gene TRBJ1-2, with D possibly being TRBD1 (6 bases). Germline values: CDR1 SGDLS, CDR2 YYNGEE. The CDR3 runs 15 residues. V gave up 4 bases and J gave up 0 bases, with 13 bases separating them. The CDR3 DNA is TGTGCCAGCAGCCCTTACAGGGATTCTAACTATGGCTACACCTTC. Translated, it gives CASSPYRDSNYGYTF. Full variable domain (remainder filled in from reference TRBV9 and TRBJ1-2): DSGVTQTPKHLITATGQRVTLRCSPRSGDLSVYWYQQSLDQGLQFLIQYYNGEERAKGNILERFSAQQFPDLHSELNLSSLELGDSALYFCASSPYRDSNYGYTFGSGTRLTVV.

This chain's CDR3 is CASSSSVNYGYTF. Written as DNA, the CDR3 is TGTGCCAGCAGTTCCTCAGTTAACTATGGCTACACCTTC. This chain uses TRBV6-6 with TRBJ1-2; D call uncertain. V was shortened by 4 bases and J by 1 base, with 7 bases between the two germline ends. Germline lookup yields CDR1 MNHNY and CDR2 SVGAGI (reference sequence). The CDR3 length is 13 residues.

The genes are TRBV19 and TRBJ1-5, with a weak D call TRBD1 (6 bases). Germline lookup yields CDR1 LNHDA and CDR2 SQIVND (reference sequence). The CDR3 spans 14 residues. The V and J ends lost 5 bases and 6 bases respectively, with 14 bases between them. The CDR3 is CASSRGGRTQPQHF. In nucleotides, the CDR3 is TGTGCCAGTAGTCGGGGGGGCCGCACTCAGCCCCAGCATTTT.

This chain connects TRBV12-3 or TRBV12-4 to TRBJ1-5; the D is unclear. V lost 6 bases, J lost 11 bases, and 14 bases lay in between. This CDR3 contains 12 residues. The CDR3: CASRAGVATQHF. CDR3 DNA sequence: TGTGCCAGCAGGGCTGGAGTGGCCACCCAGCATTTT.

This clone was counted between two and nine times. The CDR3 bases are TGTGCCAGCAGCACTCGACTAGCCGGGGAGACCCAGTACTTC. It is translated as CASSTRLAGETQYF. The chain has TRBV2 and TRBJ2-5; 7 bases fit TRBD2. After removal of 6 bases from V and 5 bases from J, the junction contained 9 bases not matched to a gene. From germline, CDR1 is SNHLY and CDR2 FYNNEI. This CDR3 is 14 amino acids long.

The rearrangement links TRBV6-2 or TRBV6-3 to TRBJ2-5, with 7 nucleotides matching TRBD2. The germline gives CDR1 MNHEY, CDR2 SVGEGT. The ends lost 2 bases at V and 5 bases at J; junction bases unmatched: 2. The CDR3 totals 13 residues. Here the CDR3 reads CASSYGSGETQYF. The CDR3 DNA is TGTGCCAGCAGTTACGGTAGCGGGGAGACCCAGTACTTC.

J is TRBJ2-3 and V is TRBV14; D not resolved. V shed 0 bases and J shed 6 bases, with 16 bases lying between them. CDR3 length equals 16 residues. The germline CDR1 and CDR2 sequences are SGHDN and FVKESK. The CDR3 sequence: CASSQDASSVWDTQYF. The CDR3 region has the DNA TGTGCCAGCAGCCAAGATGCTAGTTCTGTGTGGGATACGCAGTATTTT.

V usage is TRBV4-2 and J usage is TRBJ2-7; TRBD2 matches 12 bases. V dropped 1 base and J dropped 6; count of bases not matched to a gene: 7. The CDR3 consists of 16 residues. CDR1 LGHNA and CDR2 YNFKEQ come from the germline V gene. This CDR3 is CASSQVASGGAFEQYF. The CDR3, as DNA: TGTGCCAGCAGCCAAGTTGCTAGCGGGGGGGCATTCGAGCAGTACTTC.

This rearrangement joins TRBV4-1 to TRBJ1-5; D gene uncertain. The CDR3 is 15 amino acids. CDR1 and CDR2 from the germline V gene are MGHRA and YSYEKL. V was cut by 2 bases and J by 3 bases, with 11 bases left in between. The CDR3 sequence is CASSQRLSLNQPQHF. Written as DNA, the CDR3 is TGCGCCAGCAGCCAAAGGCTCAGCCTCAATCAGCCCCAGCATTTT.

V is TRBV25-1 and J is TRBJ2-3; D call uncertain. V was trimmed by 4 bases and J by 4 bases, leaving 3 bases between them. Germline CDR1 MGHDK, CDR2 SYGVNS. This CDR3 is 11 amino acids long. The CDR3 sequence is CASSASDTQYF. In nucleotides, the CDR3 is TGTGCCAGCAGTGCTTCAGATACGCAGTATTTT.

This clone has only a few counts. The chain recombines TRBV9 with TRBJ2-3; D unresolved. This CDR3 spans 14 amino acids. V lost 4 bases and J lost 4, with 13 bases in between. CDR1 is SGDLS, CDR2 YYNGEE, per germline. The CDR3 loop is CASSSRPPPDTQYF. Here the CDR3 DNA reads TGTGCCAGCAGCTCCCGACCTCCTCCAGATACGCAGTATTTT.

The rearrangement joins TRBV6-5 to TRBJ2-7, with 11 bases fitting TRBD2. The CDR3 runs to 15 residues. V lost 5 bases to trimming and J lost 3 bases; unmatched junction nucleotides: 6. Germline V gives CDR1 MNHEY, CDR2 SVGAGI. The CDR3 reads CASSTTSGGLYEQYF. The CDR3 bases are TGTGCCAGCAGTACCACTAGCGGGGGACTCTACGAGCAGTACTTC.

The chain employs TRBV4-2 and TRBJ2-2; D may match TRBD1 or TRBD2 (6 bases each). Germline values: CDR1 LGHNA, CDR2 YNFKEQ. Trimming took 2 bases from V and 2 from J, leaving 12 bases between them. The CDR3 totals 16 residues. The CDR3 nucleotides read TGTGCCAGCAGCCAACTAGGGGGGAGTAACACCGGGGAGCTGTTTTTT. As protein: CASSQLGGSNTGELFF.

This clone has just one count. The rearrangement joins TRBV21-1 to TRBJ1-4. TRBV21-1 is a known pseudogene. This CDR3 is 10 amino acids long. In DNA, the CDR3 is TGTGCCAGACGGCCCATAAAACTGTTTTTT. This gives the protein CARRPIKLFF.

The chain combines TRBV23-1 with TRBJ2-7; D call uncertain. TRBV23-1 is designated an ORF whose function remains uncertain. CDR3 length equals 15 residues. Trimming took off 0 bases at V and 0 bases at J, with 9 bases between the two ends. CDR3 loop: CASSQSNRRSYEQYF. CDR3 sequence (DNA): TGCGCCAGCAGTCAATCGAACCGCCGCTCCTACGAGCAGTACTTC.

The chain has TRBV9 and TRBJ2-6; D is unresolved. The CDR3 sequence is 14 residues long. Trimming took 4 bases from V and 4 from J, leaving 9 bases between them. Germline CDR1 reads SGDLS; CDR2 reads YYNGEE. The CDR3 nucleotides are TGTGCCAGCAGCCCCCAGCCCGGGGCCAACGTCCTGACTTTC. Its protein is CASSPQPGANVLTF.